Sequencing of this TCR beta chain was carried out in a study of CD8+CD57+ T cells in acquired aplastic anemia. Study in general: Average DNA yield from sorted CD4+ and CD8+ cells was about 2.9 ug. Study-wide findings and caveats: Levels of CD8+ Simpson's diversity were not significantly distinct in patients versus controls. There were 25 to 30 CD8+ CDR3 sequences that occurred in both patients and controls.

Remarks on this clonotype: Its specificity is unknown.

Germline-derived CDR1 and CDR2 are SGHVS and FQNEAQ. With 5 bases clipped from V and 4 bases from J, the junction kept 5 bases outside the gene matches. This CDR3 spans 15 amino acids. It was patients with CD8+CD57+ cell expansion by flow cytometry who were chosen for sequencing. None of the patients had been given any therapy when their blood was sampled. Genomic DNA served as template for TCR beta VDJ and CDR3 profiling. TCRdb redid the calling of the reads with MiXCR, one entry per CDR3 protein. The sample yields 200,000 or so distinct CDR3 sequences, around 50% seen once. The V gene is TRBV7-8, the J gene TRBJ2-2; 9 bases line up with TRBD1. Specimen: sorted CD4+, CD8+, or CD8+CD57+ T cells (not recorded which) from PBMCs. The TCR sequence derives from a human donor with aplastic anemia. The DNA of the CDR3 is TGTGCCAGCAGCCGCGACAGGGGGGGCACCGGGGAGCTGTTTTTT. It yields the protein CASSRDRGGTGELFF.